The rows below give T cell receptor beta chains drawn from one sample of a study of Ad26.COV2.S vaccination and SARS-CoV-2 variants. Measured with immunoSEQ multiplex PCR; TCRdb has only the in-frame clones, and not every one. The sample records 300,000 to 350,000 clones, 86% being singletons. The sample here was peripheral blood, taken in a trial of Ad26.COV2.S vaccine versus placebo. The source is a person between 18 and 59 years old who received the Ad26.COV2.S COVID-19 vaccine or a placebo. The CDR3 runs from the conserved cysteine through the conserved F or W. The D gene is left open where the match is weak. For some rows the clone size is stated as once, few or many, or as a class when expanded; others skip it.

D	V	size	J	CDR3	DNA
.	TRBV25-1	once	TRBJ2-1	CASSDTRGGNEQFF	TGTGCCAGCAGCGACACCCGTGGGGGGAATGAGCAGTTCTTC
.	TRBV5-1	.	TRBJ1-1	CASSTDGQDTEAFF	TGCGCCAGCAGCACGGACGGCCAAGACACTGAAGCTTTCTTT
.	TRBV4-3	once	TRBJ2-1	CASSLAVGNEQFF	TGCGCCAGCAGCCTGGCAGTGGGGAATGAGCAGTTCTTC
.	TRBV5-8	.	TRBJ1-5	CASSLVTPGRNQPQHF	TGTGCCAGCAGCTTGGTGACACCCGGACGAAATCAGCCCCAGCATTTT
.	TRBV7-2	.	TRBJ1-5	CASSLEGARQPQHF	TGTGCCAGCAGCTTAGAAGGGGCACGGCAGCCCCAGCATTTT
.	TRBV19	.	TRBJ2-5	CASSIGLYQETQYF	TGTGCCAGTAGTATTGGATTGTACCAAGAGACCCAGTACTTC
TRBD2	TRBV2	.	TRBJ2-5	CASLRGLAGGEQETQYF	TGTGCCAGCCTCCGAGGACTAGCGGGGGGTGAACAAGAGACCCAGTACTTC
.	TRBV2	.	TRBJ1-6	CASSAIGDVNSPLHF	TGTGCCAGCAGTGCTATCGGGGACGTGAATTCACCCCTCCACTTT
TRBD1	TRBV4-3	.	TRBJ2-4	CASSQGTGAKNIQYF	TGCGCCAGCAGCCAGGGGACAGGGGCCAAAAACATTCAGTACTTC
TRBD1	TRBV29-1	few	TRBJ2-1	CSVDGQGGFSNEQFF	TGCAGCGTTGACGGACAGGGGGGATTCAGCAATGAGCAGTTCTTC
.	TRBV11-3	.	TRBJ2-1	CASSLDLSVNEQFF	TGTGCCAGCAGCTTAGATTTGTCGGTCAATGAGCAGTTCTTC
.	TRBV27	.	TRBJ1-2	CASSPRGGRKGYTF	TGTGCCAGCAGTCCCCGGGGGGGGCGGAAGGGCTACACCTTC
.	TRBV7-2	.	TRBJ1-3	CASRGGVYGNTIYF	TGTGCCAGCAGGGGGGGGGTTTACGGAAACACCATATATTTT
.	TRBV12-3/TRBV12-4	.	TRBJ1-1	CASSLKGGRAFF	TGTGCCAGCAGCCTTAAAGGGGGGAGAGCTTTCTTT
.	TRBV6-5	.	TRBJ1-2	CASTGGTYGAYTF	TGTGCCAGCACGGGAGGAACATATGGGGCCTACACCTTC
TRBD1	TRBV5-6	.	TRBJ1-6	CASSRATGDSPLHF	TGTGCCAGCAGCCGTGCTACAGGGGATTCACCCCTCCACTTT
.	TRBV7-2	.	TRBJ1-2	CASSLLPDSFYGYTF	TGTGCCAGCAGCCTACTCCCGGACAGCTTCTATGGCTACACCTTC
.	TRBV10-2	.	TRBJ2-4	CATNRENIQYF	TGCGCCACAAACAGAGAAAACATTCAGTACTTC
TRBD1	TRBV6-1	once	TRBJ1-1	CASTEAPGQGNTEAFF	TGTGCCAGCACCGAAGCACCCGGACAGGGAAACACTGAAGCTTTCTTT
.	TRBV6-4	.	TRBJ1-2	CASSDQKWVYGYTF	TGTGCCAGCAGTGACCAAAAATGGGTCTATGGCTACACCTTC
.	TRBV12-3/TRBV12-4	once	TRBJ1-1	CASSLGEGTEAFF	TGTGCCAGCAGTTTGGGCGAGGGAACTGAAGCTTTCTTT
.	TRBV5-1	.	TRBJ2-3	CASSLYAGSPDTQYF	TGCGCCAGCAGCTTGTACGCAGGCTCCCCAGATACGCAGTATTTT
.	TRBV29-1	.	TRBJ1-2	CSVEDGMGYGYTF	TGCAGCGTTGAAGACGGAATGGGCTATGGCTACACCTTC
.	TRBV5-1	.	TRBJ2-3	CASSLALEGDTQYF	TGCGCCAGCAGCTTGGCATTAGAGGGAGATACGCAGTATTTT
.	TRBV6-5	.	TRBJ1-2	CASSYVGNSNYGYTF	TGTGCCAGCAGTTACGTAGGGAATTCTAACTATGGCTACACCTTC
TRBD2	TRBV5-1	.	TRBJ2-7	CASSLALGAGGPEQYF	TGCGCCAGCAGCTTGGCCCTGGGGGCGGGAGGTCCCGAGCAGTACTTC
.	TRBV5-1	few	TRBJ2-7	CASSSLGTYEQYF	TGCGCCAGCAGCTCCTTGGGGACCTACGAGCAGTACTTC
.	TRBV18	.	TRBJ1-5	CASSQAGINQPQHF	TGTGCCAGCTCACAGGCAGGGATCAATCAGCCCCAGCATTTT
.	TRBV7-2	.	TRBJ2-7	CASVEEPEVSYEQYF	TGTGCCAGCGTTGAAGAGCCCGAGGTCTCCTACGAGCAGTACTTC
.	TRBV15	.	TRBJ1-3	CATSRGGTGNTIYF	TGTGCCACCAGCAGAGGGGGAACTGGAAACACCATATATTTT